Listed below are T cell receptor beta chains from one sample, sequenced in a study of blood T cell repertoires in COVID-19. Clones were read by immunoSEQ multiplex PCR, and TCRdb kept only the in-frame ones, dropping some. The sample records 250,000 to 300,000 clones, around 89% being singletons. The sequencing input was peripheral blood. These receptors were collected from a woman aged 60-75 years with COVID-19, enrolled during active disease. Each CDR3 is given with its conserved first and last residue. D genes are given only for firm matches. Some rows have no size entry. The others give once, few or many, or a class for an expanded clone.

D	size	V	J	CDR3	DNA
NA	NA	TRBV12-3/TRBV12-4	TRBJ1-2	CASSLVGTYGYTF	TGTGCCAGCAGTTTAGTCGGTACCTATGGCTACACCTTC
NA	once	TRBV10-3	TRBJ1-1	CAISGWGDTEAFF	TGTGCCATCAGTGGGTGGGGGGACACTGAAGCTTTCTTT
NA	NA	TRBV7-2	TRBJ1-5	CASSLGGLSNQPQHF	TGTGCCAGCAGCTTGGGTGGACTGAGCAATCAGCCCCAGCATTTT
TRBD1	NA	TRBV19	TRBJ1-2	CASRPTGALNGYTF	TGTGCCAGTAGACCAACAGGGGCCCTCAATGGCTACACCTTC
TRBD1	NA	TRBV6-5	TRBJ1-1	CASSPSDRAKEAFF	TGTGCCAGCAGCCCCTCCGACAGGGCGAAAGAAGCTTTCTTT
NA	few	TRBV27	TRBJ2-7	CASSLMMGLSYEQYF	TGTGCCAGCAGTTTGATGATGGGACTCTCCTACGAGCAGTACTTC
TRBD1	NA	TRBV12-3/TRBV12-4	TRBJ1-5	CASSLVQGQPQHF	TGTGCCAGCAGTTTAGTACAGGGGCAGCCCCAGCATTTT
TRBD2	once	TRBV9	TRBJ2-3	CASSPGGSSTDTQYF	TGTGCCAGCAGCCCCGGGGGGAGTAGCACAGATACGCAGTATTTT
NA	NA	TRBV6-2/TRBV6-3	TRBJ1-1	CASSYPTDRMNTEAFF	TGTGCCAGCAGTTACCCGACCGACAGAATGAACACTGAAGCTTTCTTT
TRBD2	NA	TRBV27	TRBJ2-4	CASSPSLAGGFDIQYF	TGTGCCAGCAGTCCCAGCCTAGCGGGGGGGTTCGACATTCAGTACTTC
TRBD1	NA	TRBV19	TRBJ1-2	CASSVDRNYGYTF	TGTGCCAGTAGTGTGGACAGGAACTATGGCTACACCTTC
NA	NA	TRBV5-4	TRBJ1-2	CASSTEGVRANYGYTF	TGTGCCAGCAGCACGGAGGGAGTTCGAGCTAACTATGGCTACACCTTC
NA	NA	TRBV2	TRBJ2-3	CASTGRADTQYF	TGTGCCAGCACCGGGAGAGCAGATACGCAGTATTTT
NA	NA	TRBV6-5	TRBJ1-6	CASTRGGPDNSPLHF	TGTGCCAGCACGCGAGGGGGTCCGGATAATTCACCCCTCCACTTT
NA	NA	TRBV19	TRBJ1-2	CASSPHRYGYTF	TGTGCCAGTAGCCCCCACAGATATGGCTACACCTTC
TRBD1	NA	TRBV6-6	TRBJ1-3	CASSSYRGQGRNTIYF	TGTGCCAGCAGTTCCTACCGGGGACAGGGGAGAAACACCATATATTTT
TRBD1	NA	TRBV10-3	TRBJ1-2	CAISLQGNYGYTF	TGTGCCATCAGCCTACAGGGGAACTATGGCTACACCTTC
TRBD1	NA	TRBV3-1/TRBV3-2	TRBJ1-1	CASSPGETGGRAFF	TGTGCCAGCAGCCCTGGAGAGACAGGGGGACGAGCTTTCTTT
TRBD1	NA	TRBV5-1	TRBJ1-1	CASSLLPGGSSTEAFF	TGCGCCAGCAGCTTGTTGCCAGGGGGAAGTAGCACTGAAGCTTTCTTT
TRBD1	NA	TRBV19	TRBJ2-7	CASRFAQGKSYEQYF	TGTGCCAGTAGATTCGCACAGGGGAAATCCTACGAGCAGTACTTC
TRBD1	NA	TRBV5-1	TRBJ2-5	CASKQGETQYF	TGCGCCAGCAAACAGGGGGAGACCCAGTACTTC
TRBD1	NA	TRBV7-2	TRBJ2-7	CASSLGQGWDEQYF	TGTGCCAGCAGCTTAGGACAGGGCTGGGACGAGCAGTACTTC
NA	NA	TRBV7-3	TRBJ1-1	CASSPGEDGNTEAFF	TGTGCCAGCAGCCCTGGGGAGGACGGGAACACTGAAGCTTTCTTT
NA	NA	TRBV19	TRBJ1-6	CASSIDRSSYLSPLHF	TGTGCCAGTAGTATAGATCGGTCGTCTTACCTATCACCCCTCCACTTT
NA	NA	TRBV19	TRBJ2-7	CASSRQVRSYEQYF	TGTGCCAGTAGTAGACAGGTTCGCTCCTACGAGCAGTACTTC
NA	NA	TRBV7-3	TRBJ2-3	CASSRAGGGLSADTQYF	TGTGCCAGCAGCAGAGCTGGGGGAGGACTATCCGCAGATACGCAGTATTTT
NA	NA	TRBV3-1/TRBV3-2	TRBJ2-4	CASSQERLLAKNIQYF	TGTGCCAGCAGCCAAGAGCGGTTACTAGCCAAAAACATTCAGTACTTC
NA	NA	TRBV18	TRBJ2-2	CASSPDSIGLFTGELFF	TGTGCCAGCTCACCAGATAGCATTGGACTGTTCACCGGGGAGCTGTTTTTT
TRBD2	NA	TRBV9	TRBJ2-2	CASTSGGTGELFF	TGTGCCAGCACCTCGGGAGGTACCGGGGAGCTGTTTTTT
NA	NA	TRBV5-1	TRBJ2-1	CASSWISGDNEQFF	TGCGCCAGCAGCTGGATTTCGGGGGACAATGAGCAGTTCTTC
NA	NA	TRBV5-4	TRBJ2-7	CASSLDPRNEQYF	TGTGCCAGCAGCTTGGATCCTAGAAACGAGCAGTACTTC
NA	NA	TRBV27	TRBJ2-5	CAVGDRESRGTQYF	TGTGCAGTCGGCGACCGCGAATCAAGAGGGACCCAGTACTTC
NA	once	TRBV30	TRBJ1-5	CAWSVGQGTQPQHF	TGTGCCTGGAGTGTAGGGCAGGGGACCCAGCCCCAGCATTTT
TRBD1	NA	TRBV27	TRBJ2-7	CASSADRGPHNKQYF	TGTGCCAGCAGTGCTGACAGGGGGCCTCACAACAAGCAGTACTTC
TRBD1	NA	TRBV19	TRBJ1-6	CASSSIQGANSPLHF	TGTGCCAGTAGCTCCATCCAGGGGGCTAATTCACCCCTCCACTTT
NA	NA	TRBV18	TRBJ1-2	CASSPPVRDNGYTF	TGTGCCAGCTCACCACCTGTTCGAGACAATGGCTACACCTTC
TRBD1	NA	TRBV5-5	TRBJ2-1	CASSLRDSSYNEQFF	TGTGCCAGCAGCCTACGGGACAGCTCCTACAATGAGCAGTTCTTC
TRBD1	NA	TRBV3-1/TRBV3-2	TRBJ2-7	CASSQLDRGGYEQYF	TGTGCCAGCAGCCAGCTCGACAGGGGAGGCTACGAGCAGTACTTC
TRBD1	NA	TRBV16	TRBJ2-1	CASSQANRGNEQFF	TGTGCCAGCAGCCAAGCAAACAGGGGAAATGAGCAGTTCTTC
TRBD1	NA	TRBV5-1	TRBJ2-6	CASSYTGAGANVLTF	TGCGCCAGCAGCTATACAGGGGCCGGGGCCAACGTCCTGACTTTC
NA	NA	TRBV27	TRBJ2-2	CASSKDRGGELFF	TGTGCCAGCAGTAAAGACCGGGGGGGGGAGCTGTTTTTT
NA	once	TRBV3-1/TRBV3-2	TRBJ2-1	CASSLQDSYNEQFF	TGTGCCAGCAGCCTACAGGACAGCTACAATGAGCAGTTCTTC
NA	NA	TRBV3-1/TRBV3-2	TRBJ2-7	CASSHATSGEQYF	TGTGCCAGCAGCCACGCCACTTCGGGGGAGCAGTACTTC
NA	NA	TRBV6-1	TRBJ1-5	CASSGRGGGTSNQPQHF	TGTGCCAGCAGTGGTAGAGGGGGGGGCACGAGCAATCAGCCCCAGCATTTT
TRBD1	NA	TRBV19	TRBJ1-5	CASGQGRGNQPQHF	TGTGCCAGTGGACAGGGGCGAGGGAATCAGCCCCAGCATTTT
TRBD2	NA	TRBV7-9	TRBJ2-1	CASSRLAGGDYNEQFF	TGTGCCAGCAGCCGACTAGCGGGGGGTGACTACAATGAGCAGTTCTTC
TRBD1	NA	TRBV13	TRBJ1-2	CASSRTGSGYTF	TGTGCCAGCAGCCGGACAGGGAGTGGCTACACCTTC
NA	NA	TRBV11-3	TRBJ2-1	CASSLSSYNEQFF	TGTGCCAGCAGCTTGAGCTCCTACAATGAGCAGTTCTTC
NA	NA	TRBV3-1/TRBV3-2	TRBJ1-1	CASSQGLRTEAFF	TGTGCCAGCAGCCAAGGTCTCAGAACTGAAGCTTTCTTT
NA	NA	TRBV7-9	TRBJ2-5	CASSQPTEGETQYF	TGTGCCAGCAGCCAGCCGACAGAAGGGGAGACCCAGTACTTC
NA	NA	TRBV4-1	TRBJ1-4	CASSHLQGFDVEKLFF	TGCGCCAGCAGCCACTTACAGGGATTCGATGTTGAAAAACTGTTTTTT
TRBD2	NA	TRBV19	TRBJ2-7	CASSIASGGSYEQYF	TGTGCCAGTAGTATAGCTAGCGGGGGGTCCTACGAGCAGTACTTC
TRBD2	NA	TRBV6-5	TRBJ2-1	CASRNPSGHEQFF	TGTGCCAGCAGGAACCCTAGCGGGCATGAGCAGTTCTTC
NA	NA	TRBV19	TRBJ1-2	CASRLSGEGGYTF	TGTGCCAGTAGGCTCTCAGGGGAAGGGGGCTACACCTTC
TRBD1	NA	TRBV2	TRBJ1-3	CASSSDRGPGNTIYF	TGTGCCAGCAGTTCGGACAGGGGGCCTGGAAACACCATATATTTT